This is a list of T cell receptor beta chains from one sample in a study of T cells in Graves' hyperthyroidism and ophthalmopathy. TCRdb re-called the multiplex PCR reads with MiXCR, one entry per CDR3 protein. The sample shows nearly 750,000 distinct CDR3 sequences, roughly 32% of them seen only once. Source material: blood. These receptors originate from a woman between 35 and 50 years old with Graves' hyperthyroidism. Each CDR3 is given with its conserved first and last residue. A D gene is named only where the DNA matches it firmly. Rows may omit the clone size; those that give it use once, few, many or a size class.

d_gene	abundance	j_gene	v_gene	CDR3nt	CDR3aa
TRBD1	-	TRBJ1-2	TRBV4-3	TGCGCCAGCAGCGCGCAGGACAGGGGTGGAGGCTACACCTTC	CASSAQDRGGGYTF
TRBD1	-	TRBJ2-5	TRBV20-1	TGCAGTGGGACAGGGGGCGATGGGGTTCAGCCCCAGTACTTC	CSGTGGDGVQPQYF
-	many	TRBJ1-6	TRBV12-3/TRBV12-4	TGTGCCAGCAACTTGGGGCGGAGAAATTCACCCCTCCACTTT	CASNLGRRNSPLHF
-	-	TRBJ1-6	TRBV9	TGTGCCAGCAGCGTAGGGCGGGATTCACCCCTCCACTTT	CASSVGRDSPLHF
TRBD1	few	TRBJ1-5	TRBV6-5	TGTGCCAGCAGCGCCTCCGGGACAGGCAATCAGCCCCAGCATTTT	CASSASGTGNQPQHF
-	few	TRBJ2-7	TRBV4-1	TGCGCCAGCAGCCAAGATGTTAAAAGGGGGACTCAACGCCCTTACGAGCAGTACTTC	CASSQDVKRGTQRPYEQYF
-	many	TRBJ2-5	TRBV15	TGTGCCACCAGCAGGGGCGGATCTCTGGAGACCCAGTACTTC	CATSRGGSLETQYF
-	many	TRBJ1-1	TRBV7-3	TGTGCCAGCAGGCCCGGGGCGGAGAGCACTGAAGCTTTCTTT	CASRPGAESTEAFF
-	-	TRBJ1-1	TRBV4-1	TGCGCCAGCAGCCAAGAGGAAGGGAGGGTTAACACTGAAGCTTTCTTT	CASSQEEGRVNTEAFF
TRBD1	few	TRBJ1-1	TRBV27	TGTGCCAGCAGTTTGACAGGGCGTGAAGCTTTCTTT	CASSLTGREAFF
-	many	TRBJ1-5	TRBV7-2	TGTGCCAGCAGCTTAGCGCCGGGGGTAGGGCAGCCCCAGCATTTT	CASSLAPGVGQPQHF
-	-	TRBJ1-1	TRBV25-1	TGTGCCAGCAGCCCTCGGAGGGCGAACACTGAAGCTTTCTTT	CASSPRRANTEAFF
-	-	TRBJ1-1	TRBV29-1	TGCAGTCACGACAGGAACACTGAAGCTTTCTTT	CSHDRNTEAFF
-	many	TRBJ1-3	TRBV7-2	TGTGCCAGCAGTTTTGGACAGAGCTCTGGAAACACCATATATTTT	CASSFGQSSGNTIYF
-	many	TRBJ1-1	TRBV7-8	TGTGCCAGCAGCTTAGCCCTGAACACTGAAGCTTTCTTT	CASSLALNTEAFF
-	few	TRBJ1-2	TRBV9	TGTGCCAGCAGCGGATTAACGGCACCTAACTATGGCTACACCTTC	CASSGLTAPNYGYTF
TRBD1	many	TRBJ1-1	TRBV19	TGTGCCATCCAGGGGGCTAGGGGCACTGAAGCTTTCTTT	CAIQGARGTEAFF